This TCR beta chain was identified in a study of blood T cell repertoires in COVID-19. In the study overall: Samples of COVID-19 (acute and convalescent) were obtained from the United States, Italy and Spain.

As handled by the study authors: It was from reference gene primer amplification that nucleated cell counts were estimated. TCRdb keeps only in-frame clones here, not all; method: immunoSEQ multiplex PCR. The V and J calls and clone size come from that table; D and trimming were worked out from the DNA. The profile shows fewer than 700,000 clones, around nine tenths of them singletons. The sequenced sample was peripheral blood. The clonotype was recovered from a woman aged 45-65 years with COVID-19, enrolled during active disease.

For the CDR3, the DNA is TGTGCCAGCAGTTGGGGACAGGGGATTGAGCAGTTCTTC. This translates into CASSWGQGIEQFF. V usage is TRBV2 and J usage is TRBJ2-1, with 10 nucleotides matching TRBD1. The CDR3 runs to 13 residues. V shed 5 bases and J 9 bases; nucleotides not matched to a gene: 4. Germline lookup yields CDR1 SNHLY and CDR2 FYNNEI.